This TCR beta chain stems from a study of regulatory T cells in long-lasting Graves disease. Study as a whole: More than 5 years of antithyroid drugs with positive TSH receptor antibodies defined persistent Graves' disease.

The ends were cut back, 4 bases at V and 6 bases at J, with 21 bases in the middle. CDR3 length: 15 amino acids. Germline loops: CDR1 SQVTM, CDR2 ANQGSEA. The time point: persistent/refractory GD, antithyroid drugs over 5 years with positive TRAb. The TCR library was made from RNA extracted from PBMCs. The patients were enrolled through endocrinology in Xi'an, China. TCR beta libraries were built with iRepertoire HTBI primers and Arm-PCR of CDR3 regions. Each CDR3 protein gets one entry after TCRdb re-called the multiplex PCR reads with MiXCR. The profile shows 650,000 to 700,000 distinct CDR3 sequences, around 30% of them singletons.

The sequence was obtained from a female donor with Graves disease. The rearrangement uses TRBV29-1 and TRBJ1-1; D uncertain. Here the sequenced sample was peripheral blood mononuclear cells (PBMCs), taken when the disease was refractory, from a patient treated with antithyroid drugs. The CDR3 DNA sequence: TGCAGCGTTGGATCCCAGTACAGTATTTGGCCTGAAGCTTTCTTT. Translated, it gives CSVGSQYSIWPEAFF.